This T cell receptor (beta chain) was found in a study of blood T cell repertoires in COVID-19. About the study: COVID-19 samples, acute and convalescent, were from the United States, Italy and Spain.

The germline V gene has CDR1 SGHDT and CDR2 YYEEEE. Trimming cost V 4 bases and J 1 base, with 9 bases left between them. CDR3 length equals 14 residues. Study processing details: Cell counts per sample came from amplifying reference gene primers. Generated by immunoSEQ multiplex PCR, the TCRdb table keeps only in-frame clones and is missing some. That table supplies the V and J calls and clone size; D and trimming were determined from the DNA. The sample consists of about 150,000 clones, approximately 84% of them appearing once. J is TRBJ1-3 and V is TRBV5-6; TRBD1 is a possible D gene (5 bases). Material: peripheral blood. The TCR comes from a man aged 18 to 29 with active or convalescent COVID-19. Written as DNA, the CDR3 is TGTGCCAGCAGCCAGGGTTTATCTGGAAACACCATATATTTT. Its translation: CASSQGLSGNTIYF.